Following are 8 T cell receptor beta chains from one sample sequenced in a study of shared clonotypes between healthy human individuals. The method was immunoSEQ multiplex PCR; TCRdb's version includes in-frame clones alone and lacks a portion of them. The table lists about 2.4 million clones, 80% to 95% of them singletons. Sequenced sample: naive CD4+ T cells from PBMCs. Subset indicated: CD45RA+ positively selected. These receptors were collected from a man younger than 35 in good health. Some clones in this sample may be carry-over from other donors' samples.

The chain employs TRBV7-9 and TRBJ2-3; 9 nucleotides agree with TRBD2. V lost 1 base to trimming and J lost 13 bases; unmatched junction nucleotides: 6. Germline-derived CDR1 and CDR2 are SEHNR and FQNEAQ (reference sequence). The CDR3 is 13 amino acids. In DNA form, the CDR3 reads TGTGCCAGCAGCTTAGGGCTAGCGGGAACGGAGTATTTT. It yields the protein CASSLGLAGTEYF.

The chain has TRBV9 and TRBJ2-1; 9 bases match TRBD1. The germline V gene has CDR1 SGDLS and CDR2 YYNGEE. The CDR3 spans 17 residues. The trim removed 0 bases at V and 3 bases at J, leaving 7 bases unmatched. CDR3 amino acids: CASSVGVSGQGYNEQFF. DNA for the CDR3: TGTGCCAGCAGCGTAGGGGTGTCGGGACAGGGCTACAATGAGCAGTTCTTC. Looking up the rest from reference TRBV9 and TRBJ2-1 gives the full variable domain: DSGVTQTPKHLITATGQRVTLRCSPRSGDLSVYWYQQSLDQGLQFLIQYYNGEERAKGNILERFSAQQFPDLHSELNLSSLELGDSALYFCASSVGVSGQGYNEQFFGPGTRLTVL.

V gene TRBV10-3 combines with J gene TRBJ2-5; 7 bases are shared with TRBD1. Germline values: CDR1 ENHRY, CDR2 SYGVKD. Unmatched junction bases numbered 5, after V lost 6 bases and J lost 1 base. This CDR3 is 14 amino acids long. The CDR3, as DNA: TGTGCCATCAGCAGACGACAGGGCCAAGAGACCCAGTACTTC. Its protein is CAISRRQGQETQYF.

The J gene is TRBJ2-3, the V gene TRBV7-2; 11 bases agree with TRBD2. Trimming removed 3 bases from V and 4 bases from J; junction bases left unmatched: 3. CDR1 and CDR2 from the germline V gene are SGHTA and FQGNSA. The CDR3 is 15 residues long. CDR3 protein: CASSFTSGSADTQYF. The CDR3 nucleotides are TGTGCCAGCAGCTTCACTAGCGGGAGCGCAGATACGCAGTATTTT.

V is TRBV18 and J is TRBJ1-1; 7 bases map to TRBD1. Unmatched junction bases numbered 3, after V lost 1 base and J lost 4 bases. The CDR3 covers 14 residues. The germline V gene has CDR1 KGHSH and CDR2 LQKENI. CDR3 DNA: TGTGCCAGCTCACCACAGGGGGCCTCCACTGAAGCTTTCTTT. As protein: CASSPQGASTEAFF.

The chain links TRBV28 to TRBJ2-5; 7 positions match TRBD1. The junction had 13 bases not matched to a gene; V was cut back by 2 bases and J by 4 bases. The length of the CDR3 is 17 residues. Germline loops: CDR1 MDHEN, CDR2 SYDVKM. In nucleotides, the CDR3 is TGTGCCAGCAGTTTAATCTTGACAGGGAGTGTGCGAGAGACCCAGTACTTC. It translates to CASSLILTGSVRETQYF.

This clone was recorded once. The J gene is TRBJ2-5, the V gene TRBV6-5, with D maybe TRBD1 (6 bases). Trimming left V 3 bases short and J 8 bases short, with 19 bases between. The CDR3 loop spans 15 amino acids. CDR1 and CDR2 (germline): MNHEY, SVGAGI. CDR3 sequence (DNA): TGTGCCAGCAGTTATGGGTTACAGGGTGCGGGTACCCAGTACTTC. Translated, it gives CASSYGLQGAGTQYF.

The chain links TRBV4-2 to TRBJ1-5; D call uncertain. Germline V gene lookup returns CDR1 LGHNA and CDR2 YNFKEQ. The CDR3 runs 12 residues. Trimming took off 4 bases at V and 8 bases at J, with 9 bases between the two ends. The CDR3 sequence: CASSPPSEPQHF. The CDR3 DNA follows: TGTGCCAGCAGCCCGCCGTCGGAGCCCCAGCATTTT.